This TCR beta chain originates from a study of OX40 agonist ivuxolimab in advanced cancers. General study points: Which antigen the expanded peripheral T cells recognized is unknown. The average count of expanded clones was higher among CD8+ T cells than among CD4+.

The CDR3 consists of 13 residues. The V segment lost 5 bases and the J segment 8 bases; nucleotides outside the gene matches: 6. Germline V CDR1 and CDR2: LNHDA, SQIVND (reference sequence). On this clone itself: Its antigen remains unidentified.

Generated by immunoSEQ multiplex PCR, the TCRdb table keeps only in-frame clones and is missing some. Among around 58,000 clones listed, about 83% were seen once. This material consisted of CD4+ or CD8+ T cells sorted from blood, taken in a trial of the OX40 agonist ivuxolimab. The gene calls are TRBV19 and TRBJ1-3, with 7 bases aligning to TRBD1. The sequence was collected from an adult with an advanced solid tumor such as melanoma, head and neck, liver or kidney cancer. The CDR3 nucleotides read TGTGCCAGTAGTCCCGAGGGGGCTGACACCATATATTTT. It is translated as CASSPEGADTIYF. Supplemented by reference TRBV19 and TRBJ1-3, the full variable domain reads DGGITQSPKYLFRKEGQNVTLSCEQNLNHDAMYWYRQDPGQGLRLIYYSQIVNDFQKGDIAEGYSVSREKKESFPLTVTSAQKNPTAFYLCASSPEGADTIYFGEGSWLTVV.